The 20 T cell receptor beta chains below come from one sample, sequenced in a study of memory CD4+ T cells and cytomegalovirus serostatus. Here immunoSEQ multiplex PCR was the method, and the copy in TCRdb shows in-frame clones only, minus some. The data hold about 56,000 clones, with over 65% observed a single time. The sort gate was single viable CD3+CD4+CD8-CD45RO+ cells for memory CD4+ T cells. Input material: memory CD4+ T cells from blood. The receptors were gathered from an adult in good health and CMV-seropositive.

The CDR3, as DNA: TGTGCCAGCAGCTTAGATTTCCCCGGTCCCTATGGCTACACCTTC. Protein: CASSLDFPGPYGYTF. The gene calls are TRBV11-3 and TRBJ1-2; no firm D call. The CDR3 totals 15 residues. Between the trimmed V and J ends, which lost 0 bases and 4 bases, there was a span of 12 bases. Germline V gene lookup returns CDR1 SGHNT and CDR2 YENEEA.

The chain links TRBV15 to TRBJ1-2; D gene unclear. CDR3 size: 11 residues. Germline loops: CDR1 LNHNV, CDR2 YYDKDF (reference sequence). The V end was cut by 0 bases, the J end by 7 bases, with 3 bases between. The CDR3 reads CATSRDGGYTF. The CDR3 bases are TGTGCCACCAGCAGAGATGGTGGCTACACCTTC.

This chain uses TRBV7-9 with TRBJ1-3; D ambiguous. V was pared by 8 bases and J by 4 bases, with 15 bases between. The CDR3 is 14 amino acids. Germline CDR1 and CDR2: SEHNR and FQNEAQ (reference sequence). CDR3 DNA sequence: TGTGCCAGCTCCCTGACGGGAGGGGGAAACACCATATATTTT. Protein: CASSLTGGGNTIYF.

The V and J genes are TRBV15 and TRBJ2-1; TRBD2 aligns across 7 bases. In germline, CDR1 is LNHNV, CDR2 YYDKDF (reference sequence). This CDR3 comprises 16 residues. Trimming at V came to 5 bases and at J to 4 bases, leaving 11 bases not matched to a gene. In nucleotides, the CDR3 is TGTGCCACCAGCGGGGTCGGGCTAGCGGTGTACAATGAGCAGTTCTTC. Translation: CATSGVGLAVYNEQFF.

V usage is TRBV19 and J usage is TRBJ1-2; TRBD1 is a possible D gene (5 bases). There are 14 residues in the CDR3. Between the trimmed V and J ends, which lost 7 bases and 5 bases, there was a span of 17 bases. Per germline, CDR1 LNHDA and CDR2 SQIVND (reference sequence). CDR3 sequence reads: CASISSVGGYGYTF. In nucleotides, the CDR3 is TGTGCCAGTATCTCCTCGGTGGGGGGGTATGGCTACACCTTC. Based on the CDR3 plus reference TRBV19 and TRBJ1-2, the full variable domain is DGGITQSPKYLFRKEGQNVTLSCEQNLNHDAMYWYRQDPGQGLRLIYYSQIVNDFQKGDIAEGYSVSREKKESFPLTVTSAQKNPTAFYLCASISSVGGYGYTFGSGTRLTVV.

The chain's CDR3 is CAIMGNYGYTF. The DNA of the CDR3 is TGTGCCATCATGGGTAACTATGGCTACACCTTC. This chain joins TRBV10-3 and TRBJ1-2; no firm D call. CDR3 size: 11 residues. With 7 bases removed from V and 1 base from J, the gap between germline ends came to 4 bases. From germline, CDR1 is ENHRY and CDR2 SYGVKD.

This clone was counted between two and nine times. V and J are TRBV28 and TRBJ2-3; 10 bases align to TRBD2. Germline CDR1 is MDHEN and CDR2 is SYDVKM. The CDR3 contains 16 residues. Losses at the gene ends were 2 bases for V and 7 bases for J; bases not matched to a gene: 9. In DNA form, the CDR3 reads TGTGCCAGCAGTTTACCCCCTAGCGGGAGCGGATATACGCAGTATTTT. It specifies CASSLPPSGSGYTQYF.

CDR3 region: CASSLEEGSGYTF. CDR3 nucleotides: TGCGCCAGCAGCTTGGAAGAGGGGTCAGGCTACACCTTC. The genes are TRBV5-1 and TRBJ1-2; maybe TRBD1 (5 bases). Germline V gene sequence: CDR1 SGHRS, CDR2 YFSETQ. V was cut by 0 bases and J by 8 bases, with 11 bases left in between. This CDR3 is built from 13 residues.

This chain links TRBV5-1 with TRBJ1-3; D is unclear. The CDR3 is 14 amino acids. V was clipped by 2 bases and J by 2 bases, with 8 bases between them. Germline CDR1 and CDR2: SGHRS and YFSETQ. The CDR3 is CASSLEATGNTIYF. CDR3 coding DNA: TGCGCCAGCAGCTTAGAAGCCACTGGAAACACCATATATTTT.

There are a few counts of this clone. At the DNA level, this CDR3 is encoded by other sequences in the same sample as well. This chain connects TRBV18 to TRBJ2-3; D call uncertain. The CDR3 runs to 13 residues. CDR1 KGHSH and CDR2 LQKENI come from the germline V gene. V was clipped by 0 bases and J by 3 bases, with 4 bases between them. CDR3 loop: CASSPPVTDTQYF. The CDR3 region has the DNA TGTGCCAGCTCACCACCTGTGACAGATACGCAGTATTTT. Full variable domain (rest looked up from reference TRBV18 and TRBJ2-3): NAGVMQNPRHLVRRRGQEARLRCSPMKGHSHVYWYRQLPEEGLKFMVYLQKENIIDESGMPKERFSAEFPKEGPSILRIQQVVRGDSAAYFCASSPPVTDTQYFGPGTRLTVL.

The chain has TRBV2 and TRBJ2-7, with D possibly being TRBD2 (5 bases). Germline CDR1 SNHLY, CDR2 FYNNEI. V lost 8 bases, J lost 1 base, and 15 bases lay in between. This CDR3 contains 14 residues. The CDR3 reads CASEGRSGSYEQYV. In nucleotides, the CDR3 is TGTGCCAGCGAAGGAAGAAGCGGATCCTACGAGCAGTACGTC.

This chain links TRBV6-1 with TRBJ2-1; the D gene is possibly TRBD1 (5 bases). Germline V gene data show CDR1 as MNHNS and CDR2 as SASEGT. The ends were cut back, 3 bases at V and 1 base at J, with 10 bases in the middle. This CDR3 is built from 15 residues. In DNA form, the CDR3 reads TGTGCCAGCAGTGAGCCTAACAGGTCCTACAATGAGCAGTTCTTC. Encoded protein: CASSEPNRSYNEQFF.

The V gene is TRBV5-1, the J gene TRBJ2-5; no reliable D call. Trimming cost V 5 bases and J 1 base, with 9 bases left between them. The germline CDR1 and CDR2 sequences are SGHRS and YFSETQ. This CDR3 has 13 amino acids. Written as DNA, the CDR3 is TGCGCCAGCAGTCGAGACACCCAAGAGACCCAGTACTTC. Translating gives CASSRDTQETQYF.

The CDR3 is CASSLGTSGHNEQFF. The CDR3 DNA is TGTGCCAGCAGCTTAGGGACTAGCGGCCACAATGAGCAGTTCTTC. This chain uses TRBV11-2 with TRBJ2-1, with 10 nucleotides matching TRBD2. The ends lost 1 base at V and 5 bases at J; junction bases unmatched: 2. Germline CDR1 reads SGHAT; CDR2 reads FQNNGV. This CDR3 has 15 residues. Drawing the rest from reference TRBV11-2 and TRBJ2-1, the complete variable domain is EAGVAQSPRYKIIEKRQSVAFWCNPISGHATLYWYQQILGQGPKLLIQFQNNGVVDDSQLPKDRFSAERLKGVDSTLKIQPAKLEDSAVYLCASSLGTSGHNEQFFGPGTRLTVL.

This clone appeared once. The rearrangement joins TRBV11-3 to TRBJ2-3; 7 bases map to TRBD2. CDR3 length equals 12 residues. With V trimmed by 8 bases and J by 4 bases, 3 bases remained unmatched. Germline V gene data show CDR1 as SGHNT and CDR2 as YENEEA. As DNA, the CDR3 is TGTGCCAGCGGGAGGGGTGCAGATACGCAGTATTTT. It is translated as CASGRGADTQYF. Full variable domain (outside the CDR3, taken from reference TRBV11-3 and TRBJ2-3): EAGVVQSPRYKIIEKKQPVAFWCNPISGHNTLYWYLQNLGQGPELLIRYENEEAVDDSQLPKDRFSAERLKGVDSTLKIQPAELGDSAVYLCASGRGADTQYFGPGTRLTVL.

This chain connects TRBV9 to TRBJ2-1; the D is unclear. The CDR3 is 17 amino acids. In germline, CDR1 is SGDLS, CDR2 YYNGEE. V was trimmed by 0 bases and J by 5 bases, leaving 18 bases between them. CDR3 coding DNA: TGTGCCAGCAGCGTAGGCGCCACGCCGTATGTTGACAATGAGCAGTTCTTC. Its translation: CASSVGATPYVDNEQFF.

The chain links TRBV9 to TRBJ2-3; D is ambiguous. CDR3 size: 15 residues. Trimming cost V 2 bases and J 5 bases, with 15 bases left between them. Germline CDR1 SGDLS, CDR2 YYNGEE. The DNA for the CDR3 is TGTGCCAGCAGCGTTTATGGCACCATGGGAGATACGCAGTATTTT. Its translation is CASSVYGTMGDTQYF.

The chain uses TRBV19 and TRBJ1-5, with TRBD1 as a possible D gene (6 bases). Trimming stripped 9 bases from V and 5 bases from J, with 23 bases between. The CDR3 sequence is 16 residues long. CDR1 and CDR2 from the germline V gene are LNHDA and SQIVND (reference sequence). CDR3 nucleotides: TGTGCCAGCAAAGACAGGACGGCGGGGGAATATCAGCCCCAGCATTTT. Protein: CASKDRTAGEYQPQHF.

J is TRBJ2-1 and V is TRBV5-1, with a weak D call TRBD2 (5 bases). Trimming took 1 base from V and 5 from J, leaving 13 bases between them. Germline-derived CDR1 and CDR2 are SGHRS and YFSETQ. The CDR3 spans 15 residues. The CDR3 here is CASSLYVGNNNEQFF. For the CDR3, the DNA is TGCGCCAGCAGCTTGTATGTCGGGAATAACAATGAGCAGTTCTTC.

This clone was seen more than once but under ten times. This chain links TRBV5-1 with TRBJ2-3, with D tentatively TRBD2 (6 bases). The CDR3 covers 16 residues. CDR1 and CDR2 (germline): SGHRS, YFSETQ. The ends were cut back, 4 bases at V and 5 bases at J, with 20 bases in the middle. CDR3 in DNA: TGCGCCAGCAGCCAAGCCCCTCGGGAGTCGGGAGATACGCAGTATTTT. It codes for CASSQAPRESGDTQYF.